This paragraph covers one T cell receptor beta chain sequence. Its target is not known. Each CDR3 protein is one row after TCRdb ran MiXCR on the 5' RACE reads. This table has some 440,000 distinct CDR3 sequences, roughly a quarter appearing once. These data originate in a study of identical twins. Study-level points and caveats: Models underpredicted monozygotic twin sharing of out-of-frame TCR alpha.

The ends lost 0 bases at V and 7 bases at J; junction bases unmatched: 4. The CDR3 contains 15 residues. CDR1 and CDR2 (germline): LGHNT, FRNRAP. The same data also went into a second study, on T cells expressing NK-cell markers. That paper notes: From sorted CD3+CD56+NKG2C+, CD3+CD56+NKG2C- and CD3+CD56-NKG2C+ T cells came the TCR beta repertoires. The study sequenced eight donors, seven HCMV-seropositive and one seronegative.

The chain uses TRBV12-5 and TRBJ2-2, with 8 bases aligning to TRBD2. The material sequenced was CD4+ T cells sorted from blood. The receptor's source is a woman aged 18-29 years in good health. CDR3 nucleotides: TGTGCTAGTGGTTTGGTACAAAGCGGGAGCGGGGAGCTGTTTTTT. Translating it yields CASGLVQSGSGELFF.